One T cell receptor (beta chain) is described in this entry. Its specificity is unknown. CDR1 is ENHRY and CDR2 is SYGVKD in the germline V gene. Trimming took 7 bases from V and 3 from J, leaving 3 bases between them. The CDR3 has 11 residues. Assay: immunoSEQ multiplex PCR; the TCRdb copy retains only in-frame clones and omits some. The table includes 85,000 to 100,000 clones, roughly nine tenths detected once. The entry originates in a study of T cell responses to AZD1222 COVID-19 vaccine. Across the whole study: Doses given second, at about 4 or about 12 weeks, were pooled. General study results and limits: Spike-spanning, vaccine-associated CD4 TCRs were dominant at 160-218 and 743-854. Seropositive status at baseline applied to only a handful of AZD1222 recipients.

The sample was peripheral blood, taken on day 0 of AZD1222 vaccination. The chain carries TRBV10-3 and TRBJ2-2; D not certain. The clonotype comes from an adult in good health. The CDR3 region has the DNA TGTGCCATCATGGACACCGGGGAGCTGTTTTTT. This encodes CAIMDTGELFF.